This is a list of T cell receptor beta chains from one sample in a study of vaccination and CD4 T cells after COVID-19. MiXCR, run by TCRdb on the PCR reads, gives a single entry per CDR3 protein. Here the sample spans about 20,000 distinct CDR3 sequences, roughly half being singletons. Their antigens remain unidentified. Input material: CD4+ T cells from blood, cultured in vitro. These receptors were taken from a human donor who had recovered from COVID-19. The CDR3 runs from the conserved cysteine through the conserved F or W. The D gene is left open where the match is weak.

d_call j_call v_call cdr3_aa
TRBD1 TRBJ1-2 TRBV6-1 CASSEAGTGGRGYTF
. TRBJ1-2 TRBV6-1 CASSEGLSNYGYTF
. TRBJ2-2 TRBV7-2 CASSVPAGEFTGELFF
. TRBJ1-5 TRBV7-2 CASSFWIGGNQPQHF
. TRBJ2-1 TRBV6-1 CASTLSSLANEQFF
TRBD1 TRBJ2-3 TRBV7-9 CASSSIQGATDTQYF
TRBD1 TRBJ1-5 TRBV4-3 CASSQDRTGNGNQPQHF
. TRBJ1-5 TRBV28 CASSLRQPQHF
TRBD2 TRBJ2-5 TRBV6-2/TRBV6-3 CASSYSTSLAGGETQYF
. TRBJ2-1 TRBV20-1 CSAPPGGSYNEQFF
TRBD1 TRBJ1-2 TRBV19 CASSRALGTDYGYTF
TRBD1 TRBJ1-2 TRBV20-1 CSARARQGPGKGYTF
TRBD1 TRBJ1-5 TRBV19 CASSIRTGANQPQHF
TRBD1 TRBJ1-1 TRBV12-3/TRBV12-4 CASSDRVNTEAFF
. TRBJ2-7 TRBV7-3 CASSQYLRPYEQYF
. TRBJ1-4 TRBV27 CASSIEGLTNEKLFF
TRBD1 TRBJ1-5 TRBV20-1 CSAREGGQGVQPQHF
. TRBJ2-4 TRBV20-1 CSARSGAKNIQYF
TRBD1 TRBJ2-7 TRBV28 CASSWSWDRRFYEQYF
TRBD2 TRBJ2-7 TRBV11-3 CASSLQAGAYEQYF
. TRBJ2-5 TRBV7-8 CASSSWGDQETQYF
TRBD1 TRBJ1-5 TRBV6-1 CASRPTGRNQPQHF
. TRBJ1-1 TRBV19 CASSIAGLILSTEAFF
TRBD2 TRBJ2-3 TRBV7-2 CASRLGLAGGTDTQYF
. TRBJ1-1 TRBV4-3 CASSQEPGAGTEAFF
. TRBJ1-6 TRBV7-6 CASSLVGPPNSPLHF
. TRBJ2-3 TRBV5-4 CASSLEAVTDTQYF
TRBD2 TRBJ2-5 TRBV19 CASPTSGIQETQYF
. TRBJ1-1 TRBV2 CASKQGGTEAFF
TRBD1 TRBJ1-6 TRBV19 CASRTDRGHSPLHF
TRBD1 TRBJ2-2 TRBV28 CASSLAGTGVTGELFF
TRBD2 TRBJ2-3 TRBV5-1 CASSLLLAGGRDTQYF
TRBD1 TRBJ2-7 TRBV7-6 CASSFGTGGTYEQYF
. TRBJ2-3 TRBV7-8 CASSLGTGTTTDTQYF
TRBD1 TRBJ1-2 TRBV12-3/TRBV12-4 CASSWTGLGYTF
TRBD1 TRBJ1-2 TRBV6-1 CASSDPGQIFYGYTF
TRBD1 TRBJ2-3 TRBV28 CASSLLARGQGADTQYF
TRBD2 TRBJ2-2 TRBV19 CASSTLAAGSGELFF
. TRBJ1-5 TRBV20-1 CSASTEGRDLGNQPQHF
TRBD2 TRBJ2-5 TRBV30 CAWRSSGYQETQYF
TRBD1 TRBJ1-6 TRBV6-1 CASSIGQGGSPLHF
TRBD1 TRBJ2-5 TRBV11-2 CASSRDSQETQYF
. TRBJ2-7 TRBV7-2 CASSLALVPSEQYF
. TRBJ1-2 TRBV7-6 CASSPGGVGYGYTF
. TRBJ2-3 TRBV6-1 CASSLPGGTDTQYF
. TRBJ2-7 TRBV27 CASHSSYEQYF
TRBD1 TRBJ2-7 TRBV2 CASSVGQGEYF
. TRBJ1-6 TRBV20-1 CSATDRSNNSPLHF
TRBD1 TRBJ1-2 TRBV19 CASSKPGQGAPGYTF
. TRBJ1-5 TRBV15 CATSRQYGGNQPQHF
TRBD2 TRBJ2-3 TRBV27 CASSLWGLAGTDTQYF
. TRBJ2-3 TRBV2 CASGRVSTDTQYF
TRBD1 TRBJ2-1 TRBV7-9 CASSWVGGPSYNEQFF
. TRBJ1-5 TRBV6-1 CASSESQINQPQHF
. TRBJ1-2 TRBV27 CASSLNGVYGYTF